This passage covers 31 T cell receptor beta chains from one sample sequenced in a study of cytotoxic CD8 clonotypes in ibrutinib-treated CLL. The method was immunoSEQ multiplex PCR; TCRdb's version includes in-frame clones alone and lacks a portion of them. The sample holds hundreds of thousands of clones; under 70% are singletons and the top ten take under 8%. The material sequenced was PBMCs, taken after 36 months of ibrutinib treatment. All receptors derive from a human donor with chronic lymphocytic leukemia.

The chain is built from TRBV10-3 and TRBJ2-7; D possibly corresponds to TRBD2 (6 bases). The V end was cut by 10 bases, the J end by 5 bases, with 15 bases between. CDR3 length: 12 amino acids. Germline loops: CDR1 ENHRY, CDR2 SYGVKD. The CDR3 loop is CATAGRSDEQYF. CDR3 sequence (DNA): TGTGCCACCGCGGGACGAAGCGACGAGCAGTACTTC.

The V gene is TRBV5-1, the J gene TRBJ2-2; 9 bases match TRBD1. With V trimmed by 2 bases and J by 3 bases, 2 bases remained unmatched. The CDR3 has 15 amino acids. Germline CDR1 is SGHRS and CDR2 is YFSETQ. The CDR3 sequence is CASSLRTGDTGELFF. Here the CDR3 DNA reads TGCGCCAGCAGCTTAAGGACAGGGGACACCGGGGAGCTGTTTTTT.

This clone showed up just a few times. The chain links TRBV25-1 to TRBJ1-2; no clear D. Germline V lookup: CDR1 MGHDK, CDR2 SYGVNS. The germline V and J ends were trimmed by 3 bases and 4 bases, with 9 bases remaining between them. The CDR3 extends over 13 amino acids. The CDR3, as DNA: TGTGCCAGCAGTGAGGCAGGTGGCTATGGCTACACCTTC. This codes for CASSEAGGYGYTF.

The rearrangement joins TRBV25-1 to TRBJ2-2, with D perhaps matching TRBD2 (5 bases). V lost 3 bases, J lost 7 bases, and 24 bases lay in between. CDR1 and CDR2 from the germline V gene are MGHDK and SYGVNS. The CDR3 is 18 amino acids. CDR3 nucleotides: TGTGCCAGCAGTGATCCAAGGAGCGGACTCGTCGCAGGCGGGGAGCTGTTTTTT. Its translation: CASSDPRSGLVAGGELFF.

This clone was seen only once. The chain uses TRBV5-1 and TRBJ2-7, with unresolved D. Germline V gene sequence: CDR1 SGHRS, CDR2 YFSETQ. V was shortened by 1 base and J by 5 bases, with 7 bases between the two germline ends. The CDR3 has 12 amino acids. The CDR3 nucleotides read TGCGCCAGCAGCTTGCTGGCGGACGAGCAGTACTTC. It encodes CASSLLADEQYF.

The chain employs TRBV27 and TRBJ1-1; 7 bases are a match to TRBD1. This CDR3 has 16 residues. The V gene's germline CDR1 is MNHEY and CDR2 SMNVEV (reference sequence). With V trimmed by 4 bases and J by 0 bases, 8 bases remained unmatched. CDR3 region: CASSSQGGRVNTEAFF. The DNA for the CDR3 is TGTGCCAGCAGTTCCCAGGGGGGGCGGGTGAACACTGAAGCTTTCTTT.

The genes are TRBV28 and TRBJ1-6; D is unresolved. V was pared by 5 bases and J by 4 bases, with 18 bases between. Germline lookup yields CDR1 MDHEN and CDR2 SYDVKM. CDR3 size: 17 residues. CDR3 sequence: CASSPPDPNRYNSPLHF. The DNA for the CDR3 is TGTGCCAGCAGTCCACCAGACCCTAATCGGTATAATTCACCCCTCCACTTT.

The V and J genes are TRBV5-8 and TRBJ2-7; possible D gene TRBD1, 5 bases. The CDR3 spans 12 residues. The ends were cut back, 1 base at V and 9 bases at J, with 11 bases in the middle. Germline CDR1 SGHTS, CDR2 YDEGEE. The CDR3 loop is CASSLWGGAQYF. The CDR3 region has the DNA TGTGCCAGCAGCTTGTGGGGTGGGGCGCAGTACTTC.

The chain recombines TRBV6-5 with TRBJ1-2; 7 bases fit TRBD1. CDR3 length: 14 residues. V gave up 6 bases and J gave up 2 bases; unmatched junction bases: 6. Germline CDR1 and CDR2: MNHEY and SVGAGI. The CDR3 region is CASSRGVTNYGYTF. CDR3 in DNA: TGTGCCAGCAGCAGGGGGGTTACGAACTATGGCTACACCTTC.

As DNA, the CDR3 is TGCGCCAGCAGCCAAGACCGGGACAACCACTACGAGCAGTACTTC. Protein: CASSQDRDNHYEQYF. V and J are TRBV4-1 and TRBJ2-7; possible D gene TRBD1, 6 bases. CDR3 size: 15 residues. V lost 0 bases and J 3 bases, leaving 12 bases between the germline ends. Germline loops: CDR1 MGHRA, CDR2 YSYEKL.

The CDR3 DNA follows: TGCAGCGTTGATTGGCTAGCGGGGACAACCCAGTACTTC. It translates to CSVDWLAGTTQYF. The V and J genes are TRBV29-1 and TRBJ2-5; the match to TRBD2 covers 9 bases. The CDR3 is made up of 13 amino acids. The V segment lost 3 bases and the J segment 8 bases; nucleotides outside the gene matches: 7. Looked up from germline, CDR1 is SQVTM and CDR2 is ANQGSEA. The full variable domain, with the rest looked up from reference TRBV29-1 and TRBJ2-5, is SAVISQKPSRDICQRGTSLTIQCQVDSQVTMMFWYRQQPGQSLTLIATANQGSEATYESGFVIDKFPISRPNLTFSTLTVSNMSPEDSSIYLCSVDWLAGTTQYFGPGTRLLVL.

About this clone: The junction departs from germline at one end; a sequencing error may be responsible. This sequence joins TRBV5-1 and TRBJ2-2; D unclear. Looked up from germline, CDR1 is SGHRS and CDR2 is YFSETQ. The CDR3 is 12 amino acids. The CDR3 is CASSLFPSELFF. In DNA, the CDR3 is TGTGCCAGCAGCCTCTTCCCTTCAGAGCTGTTTTTT. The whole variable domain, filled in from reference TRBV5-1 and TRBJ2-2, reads KAGVTQTPRYLIKTRGQQVTLSCSPISGHRSVSWYQQTPGQGLQFLFEYFSETQRNKGNFPGRFSGRQFSNSRSEMNVSTLELGDSALYLCASSLFPSELFFGEGSRLTVL.

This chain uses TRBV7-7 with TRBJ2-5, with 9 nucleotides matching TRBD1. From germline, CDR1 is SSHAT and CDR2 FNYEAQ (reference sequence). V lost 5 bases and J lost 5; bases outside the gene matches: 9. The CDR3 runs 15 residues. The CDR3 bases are TGTGCCAGCAGCCTCGGGACAGGGCCGGGCGAGACCCAGTACTTC. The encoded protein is CASSLGTGPGETQYF.

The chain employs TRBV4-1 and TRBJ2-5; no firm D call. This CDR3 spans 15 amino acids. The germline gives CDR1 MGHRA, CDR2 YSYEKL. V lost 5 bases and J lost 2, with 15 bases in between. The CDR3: CASSKRGHIQETQYF. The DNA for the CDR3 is TGCGCCAGCAGCAAAAGAGGTCATATTCAAGAGACCCAGTACTTC.

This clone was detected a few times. The CDR3 coding sequence is TGTGCCAGCAGTTTATCGATTAACGACAGAGGGTCACCCCTCCACTTT. Its protein is CASSLSINDRGSPLHF. This chain links TRBV27 with TRBJ1-6; a possible D gene is TRBD1 (5 bases). CDR1 is MNHEY and CDR2 is SMNVEV in the germline V gene (reference sequence). V shed 0 bases and J shed 10 bases, with 16 bases lying between them. There are 16 residues in the CDR3.

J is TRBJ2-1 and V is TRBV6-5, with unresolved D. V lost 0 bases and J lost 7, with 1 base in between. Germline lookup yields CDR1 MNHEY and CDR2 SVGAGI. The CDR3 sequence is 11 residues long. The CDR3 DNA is TGTGCCAGCAGTTACTCAAATGAGCAGTTCTTC. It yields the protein CASSYSNEQFF.

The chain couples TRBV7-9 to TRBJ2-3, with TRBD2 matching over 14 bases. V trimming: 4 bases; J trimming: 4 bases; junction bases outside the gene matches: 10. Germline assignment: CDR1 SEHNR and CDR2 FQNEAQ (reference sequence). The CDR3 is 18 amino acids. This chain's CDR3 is CASSYISGTSGRADTQYF. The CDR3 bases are TGTGCCAGCAGCTACATTAGCGGGACTAGCGGGAGAGCAGATACGCAGTATTTT.

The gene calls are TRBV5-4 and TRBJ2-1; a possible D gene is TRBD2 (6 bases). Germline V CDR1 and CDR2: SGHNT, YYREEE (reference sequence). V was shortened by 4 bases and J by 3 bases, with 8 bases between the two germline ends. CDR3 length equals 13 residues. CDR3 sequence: CASSGRNYNEQFF. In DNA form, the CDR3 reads TGTGCCAGCAGCGGGAGGAACTACAATGAGCAGTTCTTC.

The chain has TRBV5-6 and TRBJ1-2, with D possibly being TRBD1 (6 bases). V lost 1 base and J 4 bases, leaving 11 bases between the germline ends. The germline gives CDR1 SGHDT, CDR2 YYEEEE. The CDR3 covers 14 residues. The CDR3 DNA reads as TGTGCCAGCAGCTTGACAGGGCTTGCCTATGGCTACACCTTC. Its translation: CASSLTGLAYGYTF.

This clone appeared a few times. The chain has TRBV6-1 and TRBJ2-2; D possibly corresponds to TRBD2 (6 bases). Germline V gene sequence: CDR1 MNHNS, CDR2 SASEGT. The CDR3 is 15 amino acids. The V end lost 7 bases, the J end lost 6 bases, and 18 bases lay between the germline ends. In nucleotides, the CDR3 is TGTGCCAGCACCCGGGACTTTCTCGTCGCCGGGGAGCTGTTTTTT. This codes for CASTRDFLVAGELFF.

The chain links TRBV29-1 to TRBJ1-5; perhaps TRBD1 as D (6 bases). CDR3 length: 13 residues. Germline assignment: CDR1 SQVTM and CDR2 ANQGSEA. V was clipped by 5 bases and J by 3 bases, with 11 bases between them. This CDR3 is CSVLGQINQPQHF. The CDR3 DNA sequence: TGCAGCGTTCTAGGACAGATCAATCAGCCCCAGCATTTT.

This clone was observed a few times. The chain's CDR3 is CASSGGTVGYGYTF. The CDR3 region has the DNA TGTGCCAGCAGTGGCGGGACAGTCGGCTATGGCTACACCTTC. The V and J genes are TRBV2 and TRBJ1-2; TRBD1 agrees at 7 bases. Trimming at V came to 4 bases and at J to 4 bases, leaving 6 bases not matched to a gene. Germline V gives CDR1 SNHLY, CDR2 FYNNEI. The CDR3 has 14 residues.

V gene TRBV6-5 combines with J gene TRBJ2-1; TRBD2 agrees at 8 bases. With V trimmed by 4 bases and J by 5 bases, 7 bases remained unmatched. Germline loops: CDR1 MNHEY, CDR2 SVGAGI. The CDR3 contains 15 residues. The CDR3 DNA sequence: TGTGCCAGCAGTTCGTCGATACTAGCGGACAATGAGCAGTTCTTC. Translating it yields CASSSSILADNEQFF.

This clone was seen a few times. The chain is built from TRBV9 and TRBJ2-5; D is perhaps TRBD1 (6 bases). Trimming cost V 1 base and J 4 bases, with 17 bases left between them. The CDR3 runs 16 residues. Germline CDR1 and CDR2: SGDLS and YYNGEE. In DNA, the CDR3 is TGTGCCAGCAGCGTATTGTCAGGGGCGAATGGAGAGACCCAGTACTTC. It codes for CASSVLSGANGETQYF.

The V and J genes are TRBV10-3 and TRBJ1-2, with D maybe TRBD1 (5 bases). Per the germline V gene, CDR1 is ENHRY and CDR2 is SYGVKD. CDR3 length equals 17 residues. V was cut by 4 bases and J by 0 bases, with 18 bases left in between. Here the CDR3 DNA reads TGTGCCATCAGTGGACCGGGACGTCGTTCAGCTAACTATGGCTACACCTTC. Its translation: CAISGPGRRSANYGYTF.

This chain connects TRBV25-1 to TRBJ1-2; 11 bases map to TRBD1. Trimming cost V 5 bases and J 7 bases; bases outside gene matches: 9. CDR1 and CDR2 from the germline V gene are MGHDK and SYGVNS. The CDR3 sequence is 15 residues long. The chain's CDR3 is CASSSLDRGLGGYTF. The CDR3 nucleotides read TGTGCCAGCAGTTCGCTGGACAGGGGGCTTGGTGGCTACACCTTC.

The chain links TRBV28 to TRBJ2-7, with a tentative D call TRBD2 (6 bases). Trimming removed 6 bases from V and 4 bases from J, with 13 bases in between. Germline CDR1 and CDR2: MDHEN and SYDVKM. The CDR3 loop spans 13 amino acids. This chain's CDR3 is CASSLAGRYEQYF. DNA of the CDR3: TGTGCCAGCAGCCTTGCAGGGAGGTACGAGCAGTACTTC.

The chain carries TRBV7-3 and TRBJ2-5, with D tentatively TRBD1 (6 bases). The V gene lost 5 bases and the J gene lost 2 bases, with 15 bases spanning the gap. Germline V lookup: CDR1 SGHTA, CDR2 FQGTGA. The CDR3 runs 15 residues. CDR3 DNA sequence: TGTGCCAGCAGCCCCCATGGACAGTCACAAGAGACCCAGTACTTC. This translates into CASSPHGQSQETQYF. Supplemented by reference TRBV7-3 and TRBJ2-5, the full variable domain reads GAGVSQTPSNKVTEKGKYVELRCDPISGHTALYWYRQSLGQGPEFLIYFQGTGAADDSGLPNDRFFAVRPEGSVSTLKIQRTERGDSAVYLCASSPHGQSQETQYFGPGTRLLVL.

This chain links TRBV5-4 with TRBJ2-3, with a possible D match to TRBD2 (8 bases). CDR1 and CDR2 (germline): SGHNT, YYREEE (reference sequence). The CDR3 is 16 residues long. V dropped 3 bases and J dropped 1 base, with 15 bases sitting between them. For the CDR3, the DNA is TGTGCCAGCAGCTCGGGAGGGGGCTTGCGCACAGATACGCAGTATTTT. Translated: CASSSGGGLRTDTQYF.

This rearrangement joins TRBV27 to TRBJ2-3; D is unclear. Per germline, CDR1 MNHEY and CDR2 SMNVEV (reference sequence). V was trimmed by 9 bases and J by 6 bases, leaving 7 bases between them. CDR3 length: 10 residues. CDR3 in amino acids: CARTRDTQYF. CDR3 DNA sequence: TGTGCCAGGACGAGGGATACGCAGTATTTT.

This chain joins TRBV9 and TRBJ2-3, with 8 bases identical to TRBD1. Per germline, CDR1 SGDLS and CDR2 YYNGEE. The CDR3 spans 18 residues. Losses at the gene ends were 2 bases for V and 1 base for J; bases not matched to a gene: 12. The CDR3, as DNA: TGTGCCAGCAGCGTGGGGCAGGGGGCGTCGGTCGGCACAGATACGCAGTATTTT. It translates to CASSVGQGASVGTDTQYF.